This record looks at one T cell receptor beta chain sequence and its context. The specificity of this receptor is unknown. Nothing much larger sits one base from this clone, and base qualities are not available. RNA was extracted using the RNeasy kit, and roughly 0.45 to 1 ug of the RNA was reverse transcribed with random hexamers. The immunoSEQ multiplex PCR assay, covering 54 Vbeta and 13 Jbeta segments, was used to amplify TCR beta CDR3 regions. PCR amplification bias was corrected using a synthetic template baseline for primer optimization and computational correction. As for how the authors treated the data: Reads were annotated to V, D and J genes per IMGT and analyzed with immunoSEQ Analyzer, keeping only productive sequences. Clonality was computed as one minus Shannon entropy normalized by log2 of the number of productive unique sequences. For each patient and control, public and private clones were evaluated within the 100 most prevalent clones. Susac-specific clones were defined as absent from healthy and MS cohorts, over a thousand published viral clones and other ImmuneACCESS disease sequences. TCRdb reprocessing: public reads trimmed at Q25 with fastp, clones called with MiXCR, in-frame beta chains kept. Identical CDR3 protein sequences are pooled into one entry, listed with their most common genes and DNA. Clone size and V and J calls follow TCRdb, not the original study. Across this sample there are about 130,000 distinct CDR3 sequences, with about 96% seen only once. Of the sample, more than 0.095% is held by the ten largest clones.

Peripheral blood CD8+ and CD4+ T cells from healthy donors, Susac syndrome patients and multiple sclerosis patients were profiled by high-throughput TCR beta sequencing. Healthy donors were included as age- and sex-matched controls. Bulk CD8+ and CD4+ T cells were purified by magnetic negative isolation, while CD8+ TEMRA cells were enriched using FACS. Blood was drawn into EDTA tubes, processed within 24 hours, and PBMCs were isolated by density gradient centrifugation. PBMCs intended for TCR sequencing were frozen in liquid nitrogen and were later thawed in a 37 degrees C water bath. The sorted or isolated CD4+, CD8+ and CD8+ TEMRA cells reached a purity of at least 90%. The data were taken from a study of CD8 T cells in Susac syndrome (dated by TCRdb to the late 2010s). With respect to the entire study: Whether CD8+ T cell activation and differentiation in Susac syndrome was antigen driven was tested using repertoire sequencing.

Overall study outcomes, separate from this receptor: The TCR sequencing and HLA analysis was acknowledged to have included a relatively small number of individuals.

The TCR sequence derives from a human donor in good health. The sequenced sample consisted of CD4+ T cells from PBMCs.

CDR3 protein: CSVDTWEDTQYF. The nucleotide sequence is TGCAGCGTTGATACCTGGGAAGACACGCAGTATTTT. The chain is assembled from TRBV29-1 and TRBJ2-3, with the D gene not clear enough to name. CDR1 is given as SQVTM and CDR2 as ANQGSEA, both from the germline V gene. At the junction V is shortened by 3 bases and J by 9 bases, with 13 bases in between. Reading from cysteine to phenylalanine, the CDR3 counts 12 amino acids. Kept here is only the CDR3 DNA, which spans 36 bases and is read in frame from base 1.